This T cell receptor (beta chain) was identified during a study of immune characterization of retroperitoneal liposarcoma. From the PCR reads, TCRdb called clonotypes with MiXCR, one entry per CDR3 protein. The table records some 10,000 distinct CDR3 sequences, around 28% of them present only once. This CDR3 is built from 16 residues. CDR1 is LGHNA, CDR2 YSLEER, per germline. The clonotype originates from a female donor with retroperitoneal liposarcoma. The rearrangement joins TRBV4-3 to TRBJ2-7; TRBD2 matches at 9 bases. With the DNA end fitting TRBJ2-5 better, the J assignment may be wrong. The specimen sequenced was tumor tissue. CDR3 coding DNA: TGCGCCAGCAGCCAAGAAGGGACACTAGCGGGAGAGACCCAGTACTTC. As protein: CASSQEGTLAGETQYF.